The 14 T cell receptor beta chains below all came from one sample that was sequenced in a study of PD-1 blockade in classical Hodgkin lymphoma. Repertoires were generated with immunoSEQ multiplex PCR, while TCRdb's copy carries only in-frame clones and drops some. The data hold about 92,000 clones, with 83% observed a single time. Sample time point: cycle 4 day 1 (C4D1), after 5 to 7 weeks of nivolumab. All trial patients relapsed after autologous stem cell transplantation. The specimen comprised peripheral blood mononuclear cells (PBMCs), sampled before the fourth cycle of nivolumab. The receptor source for this set is a human donor with classical Hodgkin lymphoma.

This chain joins TRBV6-6 and TRBJ1-1, with TRBD1 matching 9 bases. Germline loops: CDR1 MNHNY, CDR2 SVGAGI (reference sequence). The CDR3 contains 13 residues. V lost 7 bases to trimming and J lost 5 bases; unmatched junction nucleotides: 5. CDR3 in DNA: TGTGCCAGCACCTCGGACAGGGGAACTGAAGCTTTCTTT. Protein: CASTSDRGTEAFF.

V is TRBV19 and J is TRBJ2-7; a possible D gene is TRBD2 (5 bases). From germline, CDR1 is LNHDA and CDR2 SQIVND (reference sequence). V was shortened by 3 bases and J by 2 bases, with 17 bases between the two germline ends. This CDR3 comprises 16 residues. The chain's CDR3 is CASSIGLAMGTYEQYF. CDR3 DNA sequence: TGTGCCAGTAGTATTGGGCTAGCTATGGGCACCTACGAGCAGTACTTC.

The chain has TRBV25-1 and TRBJ1-5; D is undetermined. This CDR3 contains 14 residues. V was clipped by 4 bases and J by 0 bases, with 7 bases between them. Germline V gene sequence: CDR1 MGHDK, CDR2 SYGVNS. CDR3 sequence (DNA): TGTGCCAGCAGTGTGAGGGCTAGCAATCAGCCCCAGCATTTT. Translated, it gives CASSVRASNQPQHF.

This clone was recorded only once. The chain couples TRBV19 to TRBJ2-1; 12 bases align to TRBD1. From germline, CDR1 is LNHDA and CDR2 SQIVND (reference sequence). The junction had 4 bases not matched to a gene; V was cut back by 8 bases and J by 2 bases. This CDR3 comprises 15 residues. The chain's CDR3 is CASSGTGGAYNEQFF. The CDR3 DNA reads as TGTGCCAGTTCAGGGACAGGGGGCGCCTACAATGAGCAGTTCTTC. The full variable domain, in which reference TRBV19 and TRBJ2-1 provide the parts outside the CDR3, is DGGITQSPKYLFRKEGQNVTLSCEQNLNHDAMYWYRQDPGQGLRLIYYSQIVNDFQKGDIAEGYSVSREKKESFPLTVTSAQKNPTAFYLCASSGTGGAYNEQFFGPGTRLTVL.

The chain combines TRBV10-3 with TRBJ1-2, with unresolved D. Germline V CDR1 and CDR2: ENHRY, SYGVKD. V was cut by 5 bases and J by 0 bases, with 10 bases left in between. The CDR3 sequence is 14 residues long. Here the CDR3 DNA reads TGTGCCATCAGTCCAGCCACGGCTAACTATGGCTACACCTTC. Translated: CAISPATANYGYTF.

The chain is built from TRBV19 and TRBJ2-1; 9 bases are shared with TRBD2. This CDR3 has 15 amino acids. J lost 7 bases, V lost 3 bases, and 7 bases had no gene match. Germline-derived CDR1 and CDR2 are LNHDA and SQIVND (reference sequence). As DNA, the CDR3 is TGTGCCAGTAGTATGGGGCTAGCGGGACCGAATGAGCAGTTCTTC. It translates to CASSMGLAGPNEQFF.

The rearrangement uses TRBV2 and TRBJ1-4, with D uncertain. The length of the CDR3 is 13 residues. V was clipped by 7 bases and J by 7 bases, with 13 bases between them. Germline V gene data show CDR1 as SNHLY and CDR2 as FYNNEI. CDR3 loop: CASTAAEGEKLFF. Here the CDR3 DNA reads TGTGCCAGCACAGCTGCCGAAGGTGAAAAACTGTTTTTT.

The gene calls are TRBV5-1 and TRBJ2-7; the D gene is possibly TRBD1 (6 bases). The V end lost 4 bases, the J end lost 3 bases, and 17 bases lay between the germline ends. The CDR3 is 15 residues long. Germline CDR1 is SGHRS and CDR2 is YFSETQ. The CDR3 sequence: CASSISGASNYEQYF. In DNA, the CDR3 is TGCGCCAGCAGCATTTCAGGGGCGTCGAACTACGAGCAGTACTTC.

This sequence joins TRBV5-4 and TRBJ1-4; perhaps TRBD1 as D (6 bases). CDR1 SGHNT and CDR2 YYREEE come from the germline V gene (reference sequence). The V gene lost 1 base and the J gene lost 11 bases, with 15 bases spanning the gap. The CDR3 runs 14 residues. CDR3 bases: TGTGCCAGCAGCTTGTTGGGATATGGGGGCAAACTGTTTTTT. Translation: CASSLLGYGGKLFF.

The V gene is TRBV18, the J gene TRBJ1-4; D not certain. Per the germline V gene, CDR1 is KGHSH and CDR2 is LQKENI. Trimming stripped 2 bases from V and 4 bases from J, with 11 bases between. The CDR3 totals 15 residues. CDR3 protein: CASSPSRSLNEKLFF. For the CDR3, the DNA is TGTGCCAGCTCACCAAGCCGCTCTCTTAATGAAAAACTGTTTTTT.

The gene calls are TRBV27 and TRBJ2-7; possibly TRBD2 for D (6 bases). CDR3 length: 12 residues. Trimming removed 6 bases at V and 2 bases at J, with 8 bases between. Germline CDR1 and CDR2: MNHEY and SMNVEV (reference sequence). CDR3 nucleotides: TGTGCCAGCAGACGGACTACCTACGAGCAGTACTTC. Translating gives CASRRTTYEQYF.

DNA for the CDR3: TGCGCCAGCAGCTTAGTGTCAACTAATGAAAAACTGTTTTTT. Amino acids: CASSLVSTNEKLFF. The chain employs TRBV5-1 and TRBJ1-4; unclear D gene. The CDR3 is 14 amino acids. Germline-derived CDR1 and CDR2 are SGHRS and YFSETQ. The ends were cut back, 2 bases at V and 0 bases at J, with 5 bases in the middle.

The chain has TRBV11-2 and TRBJ1-2; no reliable D call. V lost 2 bases to trimming and J lost 6 bases, with 10 bases between them. CDR3 length: 13 residues. Germline V gives CDR1 SGHAT, CDR2 FQNNGV. CDR3: CASSLTGMDGYTF. The CDR3 DNA follows: TGTGCCAGCAGCTTAACGGGGATGGATGGCTACACCTTC.

This chain links TRBV6-1 with TRBJ2-6; TRBD1 might be the D (6 bases). The CDR3 is 15 residues long. V lost 6 bases and J 0 bases, leaving 9 bases between the germline ends. CDR1 is MNHNS, CDR2 SASEGT, per germline. CDR3 sequence (DNA): TGTGCCAGCAGCGGACAGAACTCTGGGGCCAACGTCCTGACTTTC. This encodes CASSGQNSGANVLTF.